One sample yielded the 21 T cell receptor beta chains listed below, sequenced in a study of post-analysis software for immune sequencing data. Study results and limitations: Roughly five TRBV segments appeared more often in patients than in controls, and TRBV5-6, TRBV5-1 and TRBV20-1 were among these.

Their antigen targets remain unknown. Libraries were made from TCR beta cDNA, and they carried unique molecular identifiers. One entry per CDR3 protein results from TCRdb running MiXCR on the PCR reads. This sample has some 690,000 distinct CDR3 sequences, with approximately 59% found just once. The sequenced material came from blood. The receptor source for this set is a girl aged 2 to 9 with multiple sclerosis.

CDR3 DNA sequence: TGTGCCAGCAGCCCGGGACAGGGGGCTGGATGGGATGGCTACACCTTC. Protein: CASSPGQGAGWDGYTF. V is TRBV7-9 and J is TRBJ1-2, with TRBD1 identical over 12 bases. The trim removed 5 bases at V and 6 bases at J, leaving 10 bases unmatched. Germline lookup yields CDR1 SEHNR and CDR2 FQNEAQ (reference sequence). There are 16 residues in the CDR3.

This chain connects TRBV4-2 to TRBJ2-3; 9 nucleotides align to TRBD1. The germline V gene has CDR1 LGHNA and CDR2 YNFKEQ. The CDR3 runs 16 residues. After removal of 3 bases from V and 5 bases from J, the junction contained 9 bases not matched to a gene. The CDR3 sequence: CASSHPGTGSGDTQYF. The DNA of the CDR3 is TGTGCCAGCAGCCACCCTGGGACAGGGAGTGGAGATACGCAGTATTTT.

The chain uses TRBV14 and TRBJ1-2; D is perhaps TRBD1 (5 bases). The ends were cut back, 4 bases at V and 3 bases at J, with 9 bases in the middle. CDR1 and CDR2 from the germline V gene are SGHDN and FVKESK. The CDR3 has 13 amino acids. For the CDR3, the DNA is TGTGCCAGCAGCCGACAGTCGGACTATGGCTACACCTTC. Its translation: CASSRQSDYGYTF. Full variable domain (remainder filled in from reference TRBV14 and TRBJ1-2): EAGVTQFPSHSVIEKGQTVTLRCDPISGHDNLYWYRRVMGKEIKFLLHFVKESKQDESGMPNNRFLAERTGGTYSTLKVQPAELEDSGVYFCASSRQSDYGYTFGSGTRLTVV.

DNA of the CDR3: TGTGCCAGCAGTGCGGACCGCTATGGCTACACCTTC. It encodes CASSADRYGYTF. The chain is built from TRBV25-1 and TRBJ1-2; D ambiguous. Trimming shortened V by 4 bases and J by 4 bases, and 7 bases separated the two germline ends. The germline gives CDR1 MGHDK, CDR2 SYGVNS. The CDR3 sequence is 12 residues long.

The V call is TRBV7-2, the J call TRBJ2-1; D uncertain. The germline CDR1 and CDR2 sequences are SGHTA and FQGNSA. Between the trimmed V and J ends, which lost 1 base and 6 bases, there was a span of 13 bases. The CDR3 covers 15 residues. CDR3 protein: CASSLVPWAANEQFF. In DNA, the CDR3 is TGTGCCAGCAGCTTAGTCCCCTGGGCGGCCAATGAGCAGTTCTTC.

The CDR3 loop is CATSDILAGSHNEQFF. The DNA of the CDR3 is TGTGCCACCAGTGATATCCTAGCGGGGTCACACAATGAGCAGTTCTTC. The gene calls are TRBV24-1 and TRBJ2-1, with 9 bases identical to TRBD2. CDR3 length equals 16 residues. Germline assignment: CDR1 KGHDR and CDR2 SFDVKD. The V gene end was trimmed by 3 bases and the J gene end by 5 bases; junction bases not matched to a gene: 7.

The chain joins TRBV29-1 to TRBJ1-1; a weak D match, TRBD1 (6 bases). CDR1 SQVTM and CDR2 ANQGSEA come from the germline V gene. Between the trimmed V and J ends, which lost 0 bases and 8 bases, there was a span of 16 bases. CDR3 length: 14 residues. The CDR3 sequence: CSVEDAPRTDEAFF. CDR3 DNA sequence: TGCAGCGTTGAAGATGCACCCCGGACAGACGAAGCTTTCTTT.

The chain is built from TRBV6-2 or TRBV6-3 and TRBJ2-1; no clear D gene. This CDR3 is 13 amino acids long. Trimming cost V 2 bases and J 7 bases, with 9 bases left between them. The germline gives CDR1 MNHEY, CDR2 SVGEGT. The CDR3: CASSYGRWNEQFF. The CDR3 coding sequence is TGTGCCAGCAGTTACGGGCGGTGGAATGAGCAGTTCTTC.

This clonotype came up a few times. V gene TRBV5-6 combines with J gene TRBJ1-1; 8 bases match TRBD1. This CDR3 has 15 residues. Germline V gene sequence: CDR1 SGHDT, CDR2 YYEEEE. The ends lost 4 bases at V and 2 bases at J; junction bases unmatched: 7. The CDR3 bases are TGTGCCAGCAGCATCCGGGACAGGCTTAACACTGAAGCTTTCTTT. This gives the protein CASSIRDRLNTEAFF.

CDR3 sequence reads: CASRGWGEANNEQFF. The CDR3 DNA follows: TGTGCCAGCAGGGGCTGGGGGGAGGCGAACAATGAGCAGTTCTTC. The gene calls are TRBV6-6 and TRBJ2-1, with D possibly being TRBD2 (6 bases). The CDR3 covers 15 residues. Germline-derived CDR1 and CDR2 are MNHNY and SVGAGI (reference sequence). V lost 6 bases, J lost 5 bases, and 17 bases lay in between.

This sequence joins TRBV20-1 and TRBJ2-7; 8 nucleotides line up with TRBD1. Germline CDR1 reads DFQATT; CDR2 reads SNEGSKA (reference sequence). There are 15 residues in the CDR3. V lost 0 bases to trimming and J lost 5 bases; unmatched junction nucleotides: 9. CDR3 sequence: CSARDQSGGGDEQYF. The DNA for the CDR3 is TGCAGTGCTAGAGATCAGTCAGGGGGCGGCGACGAGCAGTACTTC.

The chain is built from TRBV12-3 or TRBV12-4 and TRBJ1-2, with a tentative D call TRBD1 (6 bases). Between the trimmed V and J ends, which lost 7 bases and 4 bases, there was a span of 13 bases. The CDR3 totals 13 residues. CDR3 region: CASTRDTGYGYTF. CDR3 DNA: TGTGCCAGCACCCGGGACACTGGCTATGGCTACACCTTC.

The V and J genes are TRBV6-2 or TRBV6-3 and TRBJ2-2; 9 bases agree with TRBD1. Germline CDR1 and CDR2: MNHEY and SVGEGT. Trimming at V came to 3 bases and at J to 5 bases, leaving 4 bases not matched to a gene. CDR3 length: 15 residues. The CDR3 reads CASSYGTGKTGELFF. CDR3 DNA sequence: TGTGCCAGCAGTTATGGGACAGGGAAAACCGGGGAGCTGTTTTTT.

This clonotype has more than one count but fewer than ten. The CDR3 coding sequence is TGCAGTGCTAGGAAGGGGACACCAACCTACGAGCAGTACTTC. Translated: CSARKGTPTYEQYF. The V and J genes are TRBV20-1 and TRBJ2-7; the D gene is possibly TRBD1 (6 bases). Trimming stripped 3 bases from V and 2 bases from J, with 14 bases between. Looked up from germline, CDR1 is DFQATT and CDR2 is SNEGSKA (reference sequence). This CDR3 is 14 amino acids long.

The sample holds a few counts of this clonotype. This chain links TRBV4-2 with TRBJ2-1; D assignment may be TRBD1 or TRBD2 (6 bases each). The V gene lost 0 bases and the J gene lost 9 bases, with 15 bases spanning the gap. CDR1 LGHNA and CDR2 YNFKEQ come from the germline V gene. The CDR3 contains 15 residues. Here the CDR3 DNA reads TGTGCCAGCAGCCAAGAGGCACTAGGAGGGGGTGAGCAGTTCTTC. Encoded protein: CASSQEALGGGEQFF.

The chain recombines TRBV11-2 with TRBJ2-6; weak D call: TRBD1 (5 bases). Germline V gene sequence: CDR1 SGHAT, CDR2 FQNNGV. V was trimmed by 5 bases and J by 0 bases, leaving 17 bases between them. The CDR3 covers 18 residues. DNA for the CDR3: TGTGCCAGCAGCCTGGAGAGGACACCCAGCTCTGGGGCCAACGTCCTGACTTTC. Amino acid sequence: CASSLERTPSSGANVLTF.

This sequence joins TRBV3-1 and TRBJ2-7, with unresolved D. Trimming pared 0 bases from V and 2 bases from J, leaving 14 bases between. The CDR3 runs 16 residues. CDR1 and CDR2 from the germline V gene are LGHDT and YNNKEL (reference sequence). CDR3 DNA: TGTGCCAGCAGCCAAGATTGGAGCGCATGGCCCTACGAGCAGTACTTC. This gives the protein CASSQDWSAWPYEQYF.

The V call is TRBV6-2 or TRBV6-3, the J call TRBJ2-7, with D possibly TRBD1 on 5 matching bases. Germline CDR1 is MNHEY and CDR2 is SVGEGT. This CDR3 spans 17 amino acids. CDR3 sequence: CASSHSPTLDRTYEQYV. The CDR3 DNA is TGTGCCAGCAGTCACTCCCCCACATTAGACAGAACCTACGAGCAGTACGTC.

This clonotype came up a few times. The genes are TRBV7-2 and TRBJ2-5, with a tentative D call TRBD2 (5 bases). The CDR3 consists of 14 residues. Trimming shortened V by 0 bases and J by 5 bases, and 10 bases separated the two germline ends. CDR1 and CDR2 (germline): SGHTA, FQGNSA. As DNA, the CDR3 is TGTGCCAGCAGCTTAGCGTTCGGACTGGAGACCCAGTACTTC. Translation: CASSLAFGLETQYF.

CDR3 amino acids: CASSPLGQLEAFF. The CDR3, as DNA: TGTGCCAGCAGTCCCCTAGGACAGCTTGAAGCTTTCTTT. V gene TRBV28 combines with J gene TRBJ1-1, with D perhaps matching TRBD1 (6 bases). The CDR3 loop spans 13 amino acids. The germline gives CDR1 MDHEN, CDR2 SYDVKM. Trimming took off 5 bases at V and 7 bases at J, with 14 bases between the two ends.

The rearrangement joins TRBV28 to TRBJ2-1; 9 bases agree with TRBD1. The CDR3 totals 18 residues. V dropped 1 base and J dropped 5; count of bases not matched to a gene: 12. Germline-derived CDR1 and CDR2 are MDHEN and SYDVKM. CDR3 loop: CASSLFRGRTGENNEQFF. As DNA, the CDR3 is TGTGCCAGCAGTTTATTTCGCGGCCGGACAGGGGAAAACAATGAGCAGTTCTTC.